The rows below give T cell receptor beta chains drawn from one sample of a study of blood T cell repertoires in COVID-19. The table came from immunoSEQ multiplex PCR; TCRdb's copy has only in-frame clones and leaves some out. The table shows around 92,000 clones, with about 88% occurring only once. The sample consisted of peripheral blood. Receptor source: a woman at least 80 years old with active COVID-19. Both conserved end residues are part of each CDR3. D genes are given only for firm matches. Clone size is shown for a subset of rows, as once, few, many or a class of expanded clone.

cdr3_aa: CASSLGATRSPDTQYF
cdr3_nt: TGTGCCAGCAGCTTAGGGGCAACGAGGAGTCCAGATACGCAGTATTTT
j_call: TRBJ2-3
v_call: TRBV7-3
d_call: -
clone_size: -

cdr3_aa: CASSFRRSGYGYTF
cdr3_nt: TGTGCCAGCAGTTTTAGACGGTCAGGGTATGGCTACACCTTC
j_call: TRBJ1-2
v_call: TRBV27
d_call: -
clone_size: -

cdr3_aa: CATSGEVGARTQYF
cdr3_nt: TGTGCCACCAGTGGCGAAGTAGGGGCACGGACCCAGTACTTC
j_call: TRBJ2-5
v_call: TRBV24-1
d_call: -
clone_size: -

cdr3_aa: CASSETSLGTYNEQFF
cdr3_nt: TGTGCCAGCAGCGAAACCTCACTAGGAACCTACAATGAGCAGTTCTTC
j_call: TRBJ2-1
v_call: TRBV7-9
d_call: -
clone_size: -

cdr3_aa: CASSMRRTTRSSTDTQYF
cdr3_nt: TGTGCCAGTAGTATGAGGAGGACTACCCGAAGTAGCACAGATACGCAGTATTTT
j_call: TRBJ2-3
v_call: TRBV19
d_call: -
clone_size: -

cdr3_aa: CASSPDYGTGGDGYTF
cdr3_nt: TGCGCCAGCAGCCCCGACTATGGGACAGGGGGCGACGGCTACACCTTC
j_call: TRBJ1-2
v_call: TRBV5-1
d_call: TRBD1
clone_size: -

cdr3_aa: CASSIADRGSDTQYF
cdr3_nt: TGTGCCAGTAGTATAGCCGACAGGGGGTCTGATACGCAGTATTTT
j_call: TRBJ2-3
v_call: TRBV19
d_call: TRBD1
clone_size: -

cdr3_aa: CASSGQGPDTQYF
cdr3_nt: TGCGCCAGCAGTGGGCAGGGGCCAGATACGCAGTATTTT
j_call: TRBJ2-3
v_call: TRBV10-1
d_call: -
clone_size: -

cdr3_aa: CASRGDSYEQYF
cdr3_nt: TGTGCCAGCAGGGGGGACAGTTACGAGCAGTACTTC
j_call: TRBJ2-7
v_call: TRBV2
d_call: TRBD1
clone_size: -

cdr3_aa: CASSSPRTGELFF
cdr3_nt: TGTGCCAGCAGCTCGCCCCGGACCGGGGAGCTGTTTTTT
j_call: TRBJ2-2
v_call: TRBV11-2
d_call: -
clone_size: few

cdr3_aa: CASGLGTSQETQYF
cdr3_nt: TGTGCTAGTGGTTTGGGGACATCCCAAGAGACCCAGTACTTC
j_call: TRBJ2-5
v_call: TRBV12-5
d_call: -
clone_size: -

cdr3_aa: CASSPVAHRMSEAFF
cdr3_nt: TGTGCCAGCAGCCCCGTGGCCCACAGGATGTCTGAAGCTTTCTTT
j_call: TRBJ1-1
v_call: TRBV3-1/TRBV3-2
d_call: -
clone_size: -

cdr3_aa: CASSERLAGLGGYNEQFF
cdr3_nt: TGTGCCAGCAGCGAGAGACTAGCGGGATTAGGGGGCTACAATGAGCAGTTCTTC
j_call: TRBJ2-1
v_call: TRBV9
d_call: TRBD2
clone_size: -

cdr3_aa: CASSTMTGVREKLFF
cdr3_nt: TGTGCCAGCAGTACCATGACAGGGGTGAGAGAAAAACTGTTTTTT
j_call: TRBJ1-4
v_call: TRBV27
d_call: TRBD1
clone_size: -

cdr3_aa: CASSVGRGPYEQYF
cdr3_nt: TGTGCCAGCAGCGTAGGCCGGGGTCCCTACGAGCAGTACTTC
j_call: TRBJ2-7
v_call: TRBV9
d_call: -
clone_size: few

cdr3_aa: CASSQDLNQPQHF
cdr3_nt: TGTGCCAGCAGCCAAGATCTTAATCAGCCCCAGCATTTT
j_call: TRBJ1-5
v_call: TRBV3-1/TRBV3-2
d_call: -
clone_size: -

cdr3_aa: CASSSGLANYNEQFF
cdr3_nt: TGTGCCAGCAGCTCGGGACTAGCGAACTACAATGAGCAGTTCTTC
j_call: TRBJ2-1
v_call: TRBV11-1
d_call: TRBD2
clone_size: -

cdr3_aa: CASSLQGADSPLHF
cdr3_nt: TGTGCCAGCAGCCTCCAGGGGGCTGATTCACCCCTCCACTTT
j_call: TRBJ1-6
v_call: TRBV9
d_call: TRBD1
clone_size: -

cdr3_aa: CASGLSAGGYNEQFF
cdr3_nt: TGTGCTAGTGGTTTGAGTGCAGGGGGCTACAATGAGCAGTTCTTC
j_call: TRBJ2-1
v_call: TRBV12-5
d_call: TRBD1
clone_size: -

cdr3_aa: CASSSLHRRGYEQYF
cdr3_nt: TGTGCCAGCAGTTCCCTCCACAGACGGGGCTACGAGCAGTACTTC
j_call: TRBJ2-7
v_call: TRBV6-2/TRBV6-3
d_call: -
clone_size: -

cdr3_aa: CASIRGLASTFSYNEQFF
cdr3_nt: TGTGCCAGCATCCGCGGGCTAGCGTCTACCTTCTCCTACAATGAGCAGTTCTTC
j_call: TRBJ2-1
v_call: TRBV7-8
d_call: -
clone_size: -

cdr3_aa: CAIRGDRYEQYF
cdr3_nt: TGTGCCATTAGGGGGGACAGGTACGAGCAGTACTTC
j_call: TRBJ2-7
v_call: TRBV28
d_call: TRBD1
clone_size: -

cdr3_aa: CASSLRVRYEQYF
cdr3_nt: TGTGCCAGCAGTTTGAGAGTCCGTTACGAGCAGTACTTC
j_call: TRBJ2-7
v_call: TRBV28
d_call: -
clone_size: -

cdr3_aa: CASRTWQGNYNEQFF
cdr3_nt: TGTGCCAGCAGAACCTGGCAGGGCAACTACAATGAGCAGTTCTTC
j_call: TRBJ2-1
v_call: TRBV5-8
d_call: -
clone_size: -

cdr3_aa: CASSYSNRGQETQYF
cdr3_nt: TGTGCCAGCAGTTACTCGAACAGGGGACAAGAGACCCAGTACTTC
j_call: TRBJ2-5
v_call: TRBV6-5
d_call: TRBD1
clone_size: -

cdr3_aa: CASSPWGGVYEQYF
cdr3_nt: TGTGCCAGCAGCCCCTGGGGCGGGGTCTACGAGCAGTACTTC
j_call: TRBJ2-7
v_call: TRBV7-2
d_call: -
clone_size: -

cdr3_aa: CASRIAYNSPLHF
cdr3_nt: TGTGCCTCTCGTATCGCCTATAATTCACCCCTCCACTTT
j_call: TRBJ1-6
v_call: TRBV6-5
d_call: -
clone_size: -

cdr3_aa: CASSLAASGSPGQETQYF
cdr3_nt: TGTGCCAGCAGCTTAGCGGCTAGCGGGAGCCCGGGCCAAGAGACCCAGTACTTC
j_call: TRBJ2-5
v_call: TRBV11-1
d_call: TRBD2
clone_size: few

cdr3_aa: CASRRPGLLSGETQYF
cdr3_nt: TGTGCCAGCAGGCGCCCGGGACTCCTTTCCGGGGAGACCCAGTACTTC
j_call: TRBJ2-5
v_call: TRBV28
d_call: -
clone_size: -

cdr3_aa: CASKYEQGSSYEQYF
cdr3_nt: TGCGCCAGCAAGTATGAACAGGGGAGCTCCTACGAGCAGTACTTC
j_call: TRBJ2-7
v_call: TRBV10-1
d_call: TRBD1
clone_size: -

cdr3_aa: CASSQGVNYGYTF
cdr3_nt: TGTGCCAGCAGCCAAGGCGTAAACTATGGCTACACCTTC
j_call: TRBJ1-2
v_call: TRBV14
d_call: -
clone_size: -

cdr3_aa: CASSRVTGASHQPQHF
cdr3_nt: TGTGCCAGCAGCCGGGTCACAGGGGCTTCGCATCAGCCCCAGCATTTT
j_call: TRBJ1-5
v_call: TRBV5-8
d_call: TRBD1
clone_size: -

cdr3_aa: CASSRPALAGGPTDTQYF
cdr3_nt: TGCGCCAGCAGCAGGCCGGCCCTAGCGGGAGGGCCCACAGATACGCAGTATTTT
j_call: TRBJ2-3
v_call: TRBV5-1
d_call: TRBD2
clone_size: -

cdr3_aa: CASKSTGREGRKQYF
cdr3_nt: TGTGCCAGCAAATCCACCGGGCGGGAGGGCCGAAAGCAGTACTTC
j_call: TRBJ2-7
v_call: TRBV11-2
d_call: TRBD2
clone_size: -

cdr3_aa: CASSFRGRAREQYF
cdr3_nt: TGTGCCAGCAGCTTTAGAGGGAGGGCCCGAGAGCAGTACTTC
j_call: TRBJ2-7
v_call: TRBV7-2
d_call: TRBD2
clone_size: -

cdr3_aa: CASSLGTGVTEQFF
cdr3_nt: TGTGCTAGCAGCTTGGGGACAGGGGTAACTGAGCAGTTCTTC
j_call: TRBJ2-1
v_call: TRBV7-7
d_call: TRBD1
clone_size: -

cdr3_aa: CASSSFNEKLFF
cdr3_nt: TGTGCCAGCAGCTCGTTTAATGAAAAACTGTTTTTT
j_call: TRBJ1-4
v_call: TRBV28
d_call: -
clone_size: -

cdr3_aa: CASSTGGAGNTIYF
cdr3_nt: TGTGCCAGCAGCACCGGGGGTGCGGGAAACACCATATATTTT
j_call: TRBJ1-3
v_call: TRBV7-8
d_call: -
clone_size: -

cdr3_aa: CARGLGGRWNEQFF
cdr3_nt: TGTGCCAGAGGTCTTGGCGGGAGATGGAATGAGCAGTTCTTC
j_call: TRBJ2-1
v_call: TRBV2
d_call: TRBD2
clone_size: -

cdr3_aa: CASSFGGRLSDEQFF
cdr3_nt: TGTGCCAGCAGCTTTGGCGGGAGATTGTCCGATGAGCAGTTCTTC
j_call: TRBJ2-1
v_call: TRBV7-2
d_call: TRBD2
clone_size: -

cdr3_aa: CASSNGHLAGQETQYF
cdr3_nt: TGTGCCAGCAGTAATGGGCATTTAGCGGGGCAAGAGACCCAGTACTTC
j_call: TRBJ2-5
v_call: TRBV6-2/TRBV6-3
d_call: TRBD2
clone_size: -

cdr3_aa: CASSLASAGVTDTQYF
cdr3_nt: TGTGCCAGCAGCTTGGCCTCTGCGGGGGTAACAGATACGCAGTATTTT
j_call: TRBJ2-3
v_call: TRBV5-8
d_call: TRBD2
clone_size: -

cdr3_aa: CASSLANRGHSYEQYF
cdr3_nt: TGTGCCAGCAGCTTAGCCAACAGGGGACACTCCTACGAGCAGTACTTC
j_call: TRBJ2-7
v_call: TRBV7-8
d_call: TRBD1
clone_size: -

cdr3_aa: CASSLGFRGRETQYF
cdr3_nt: TGTGCCAGCAGCTTAGGGTTCAGGGGGCGAGAGACCCAGTACTTC
j_call: TRBJ2-5
v_call: TRBV13
d_call: TRBD1
clone_size: -

cdr3_aa: CASSWTSGIGADTQYF
cdr3_nt: TGTGCCAGCAGTTGGACTAGCGGGATAGGGGCAGATACGCAGTATTTT
j_call: TRBJ2-3
v_call: TRBV2
d_call: TRBD2
clone_size: -

cdr3_aa: CAISEMAGDYEQYF
cdr3_nt: TGTGCCATCAGTGAGATGGCAGGGGATTACGAGCAGTACTTC
j_call: TRBJ2-7
v_call: TRBV10-3
d_call: -
clone_size: -

cdr3_aa: CASSQSWTGDQPQHF
cdr3_nt: TGTGCCAGCAGCCAATCTTGGACTGGGGATCAGCCCCAGCATTTT
j_call: TRBJ1-5
v_call: TRBV4-2
d_call: -
clone_size: -

cdr3_aa: CASSEQDRDTDTQYF
cdr3_nt: TGTGCCAGCAGTGAACAAGACAGGGACACAGATACGCAGTATTTT
j_call: TRBJ2-3
v_call: TRBV6-1
d_call: TRBD1
clone_size: -

cdr3_aa: CASTTSQADTQYF
cdr3_nt: TGTGCCAGCACGACTAGCCAGGCAGATACGCAGTATTTT
j_call: TRBJ2-3
v_call: TRBV4-2
d_call: TRBD2
clone_size: -

cdr3_aa: CASSLVGNTGELFF
cdr3_nt: TGCGCCAGCAGCTTGGTCGGGAACACCGGGGAGCTGTTTTTT
j_call: TRBJ2-2
v_call: TRBV5-1
d_call: -
clone_size: -

cdr3_aa: CASSEASGQGNTIYF
cdr3_nt: TGTGCCAGCAGTGAAGCGAGCGGCCAGGGAAACACCATATATTTT
j_call: TRBJ1-3
v_call: TRBV6-1
d_call: -
clone_size: -

cdr3_aa: CASSDRDRGQQPQHF
cdr3_nt: TGTGCCAGCAGTGACCGGGACAGGGGGCAACAGCCCCAGCATTTT
j_call: TRBJ1-5
v_call: TRBV6-2/TRBV6-3
d_call: TRBD1
clone_size: -

cdr3_aa: CASSSQGALGYGYTF
cdr3_nt: TGTGCCAGCAGTTCTCAGGGGGCGCTAGGATATGGCTACACCTTC
j_call: TRBJ1-2
v_call: TRBV28
d_call: TRBD1
clone_size: -

cdr3_aa: CASSEGARYEQYF
cdr3_nt: TGTGCCAGCAGTGAGGGGGCGCGTTACGAGCAGTACTTC
j_call: TRBJ2-7
v_call: TRBV5-5
d_call: TRBD1
clone_size: -

cdr3_aa: CASTRTVYGNSPLHF
cdr3_nt: TGTGCCAGCACCCGGACCGTTTACGGGAACTCACCCCTCCACTTT
j_call: TRBJ1-6
v_call: TRBV11-1
d_call: -
clone_size: few